The rows below give T cell receptor beta chains drawn from one sample of a study of blood T cells in healthy people across ages. Via MiXCR, TCRdb re-called the 5' RACE reads, giving one row per CDR3 protein. Of 950,000 to 1,200,000 distinct CDR3 sequences in the sample, more than 30% were seen once. Material: blood. The receptors come from a man younger than 35 in good health. CDR3s include the opening cysteine and the closing phenylalanine or tryptophan. The D gene is left open where the match is weak. The listing skips clone size in some rows; elsewhere it reads once, few, many or a size class.

v_call,cdr3_length,j_call,clone_size,d_call,cdr3_nt,cdr3_aa
TRBV6-1,16,TRBJ1-1,-,-,TGTGCCAGCAGTGACCTATTGTCGTCAGTCAACACTGAAGCTTTCTTT,CASSDLLSSVNTEAFF
TRBV28,16,TRBJ1-2,-,TRBD1,TGTGCCAGCAGCGCAACAGGGGGTCACCTGTACTATGGCTACACCTTC,CASSATGGHLYYGYTF
TRBV19,14,TRBJ1-2,-,-,TGTGCCAGTGGGGAGGGTGCAGCAACTTATGGCTACACCTTC,CASGEGAATYGYTF
TRBV7-3,18,TRBJ1-2,few,TRBD1,TGTGCCAGCAGCTTAACGTTCACGGGGACAGGGTTTAACTATGGCTACACCTTC,CASSLTFTGTGFNYGYTF
TRBV29-1,13,TRBJ1-2,-,-,TGCAGCGTTGAAGACCCACGGACAGCTGGCTACACCTTC,CSVEDPRTAGYTF
TRBV7-9,13,TRBJ2-7,-,-,TGTGCCAGCAGCCAAGGACAGAACAACGAGCAGTACTTC,CASSQGQNNEQYF
TRBV5-1,15,TRBJ2-1,-,-,TGCGCCAGCAGCTTGGCCGGTCGTTCAGGGGCTGAGCAGTTCTTC,CASSLAGRSGAEQFF
TRBV7-6,18,TRBJ2-5,few,-,TGTGCCAGCAGCTTAGCATCTTCGGCTTACACCTCCCGTGAGACCCAGTACTTC,CASSLASSAYTSRETQYF
TRBV7-9,19,TRBJ2-6,-,-,TGTGCCAGCAGCTTAGAGGATCAGCAAGTAAGCTCTGGGGCCAACGTCCTGACTTTC,CASSLEDQQVSSGANVLTF
TRBV11-2,15,TRBJ2-1,few,TRBD1,TGTGCCAGCACTAAGGACAGGGGAACCTACAATGAGCAGTTCTTC,CASTKDRGTYNEQFF
TRBV3-1,15,TRBJ1-1,few,-,TGTGCCAGCAGCCAAGATCCGGTAAGAGGCAGTGAAGCTTTCTTT,CASSQDPVRGSEAFF
TRBV12-3/TRBV12-4,15,TRBJ1-1,-,TRBD1,TGTGCCAGCAGTTCGCACAGGGGACTCGACACTGAAGCTTTCTTT,CASSSHRGLDTEAFF
TRBV5-1,15,TRBJ1-1,many,TRBD1,TGCGCCAGCAGCTTGGGGACAGGGACCAACACTGAAGCTTTCTTT,CASSLGTGTNTEAFF
TRBV20-1,15,TRBJ1-1,many,TRBD1,TGCAGTGCCTCGGGAAGGGGACAGGTGAACACTGAAGCTTTCTTT,CSASGRGQVNTEAFF
TRBV18,15,TRBJ1-1,few,-,TGTGCCAGCTCACCAGAGACAGTTCCCCTCACTGAAGCTTTCTTT,CASSPETVPLTEAFF
TRBV9,14,TRBJ2-2,-,-,TGTGCCAGCAGCGTAGTGGTGGGGACCGGGGAGCTGTTTTTT,CASSVVVGTGELFF
TRBV12-3/TRBV12-4,15,TRBJ1-1,-,-,TGTGCCAGCAGTCCGACAGGACGGGGGAACACTGAAGCTTTCTTT,CASSPTGRGNTEAFF
TRBV9,17,TRBJ2-2,-,-,TGTGCCAGCAGCGTAGCCCTACATAGGGCCAACACCGGGGAGCTGTTTTTT,CASSVALHRANTGELFF
TRBV29-1,14,TRBJ2-2,few,TRBD1,TGCAGCGTTACTAGGACAGGTCTGGCCGGGGAGCTGTTTTTT,CSVTRTGLAGELFF
TRBV7-9,14,TRBJ2-1,-,TRBD2,TGTGCCAGCTGGACTAGCGGCTTTTACAATGAGCAGTTCTTC,CASWTSGFYNEQFF
TRBV9,14,TRBJ2-5,-,-,TGTGCCAGCAGCGTAAGGGCGGTACACAATGAGCAGTACTTC,CASSVRAVHNEQYF
TRBV5-1,13,TRBJ2-5,-,-,TGCGCCAGCAGCTTGTTGGGGATAGAGACCCAGTACTTC,CASSLLGIETQYF
TRBV5-6,16,TRBJ2-1,few,-,TGTGCCAGCAGCCGACGGGACACTCATACTGTGCCTGAGCAGTTCTTC,CASSRRDTHTVPEQFF
TRBV6-5,14,TRBJ1-2,few,TRBD1,TGTGCCAGCAGCCGGACAGGGAGGATAGGTGGCTACACCTTC,CASSRTGRIGGYTF
TRBV6-6,13,TRBJ1-1,few,-,TGTGCCAGCATGGGGGGTGAGAACACTGAAGCTTTCTTT,CASMGGENTEAFF
TRBV12-3/TRBV12-4,16,TRBJ2-3,few,-,TGTGCCAGCAGTGCGGATCGGGGCGGCGGCACAGATACGCAGTATTTT,CASSADRGGGTDTQYF
TRBV30,15,TRBJ2-1,few,-,TGTGCCTGGACTAAAGGGGCTAGTTTATACAATGAGCAGTTCTTC,CAWTKGASLYNEQFF